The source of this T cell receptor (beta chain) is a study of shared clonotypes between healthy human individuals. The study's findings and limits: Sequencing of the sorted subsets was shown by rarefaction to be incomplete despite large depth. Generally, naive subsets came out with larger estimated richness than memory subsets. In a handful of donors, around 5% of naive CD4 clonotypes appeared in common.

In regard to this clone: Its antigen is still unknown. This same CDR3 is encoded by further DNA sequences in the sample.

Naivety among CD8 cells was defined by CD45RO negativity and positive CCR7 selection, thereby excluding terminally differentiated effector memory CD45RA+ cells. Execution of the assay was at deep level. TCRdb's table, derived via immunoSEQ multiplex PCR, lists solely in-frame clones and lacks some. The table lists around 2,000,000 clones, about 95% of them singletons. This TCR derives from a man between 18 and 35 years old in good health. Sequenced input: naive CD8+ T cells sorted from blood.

The CDR3 protein is CASSLGGSTYEQYF. The CDR3 DNA reads TGTGCCAGCAGCTTGGGGGGGAGCACCTACGAGCAGTACTTC. V and J are TRBV9 and TRBJ2-7; 7 bases match TRBD2. Germline V CDR1 and CDR2: SGDLS, YYNGEE. V shed 4 bases, J shed 2 bases, and the junction held 6 bases outside the gene matches. The CDR3 is made up of 14 amino acids.